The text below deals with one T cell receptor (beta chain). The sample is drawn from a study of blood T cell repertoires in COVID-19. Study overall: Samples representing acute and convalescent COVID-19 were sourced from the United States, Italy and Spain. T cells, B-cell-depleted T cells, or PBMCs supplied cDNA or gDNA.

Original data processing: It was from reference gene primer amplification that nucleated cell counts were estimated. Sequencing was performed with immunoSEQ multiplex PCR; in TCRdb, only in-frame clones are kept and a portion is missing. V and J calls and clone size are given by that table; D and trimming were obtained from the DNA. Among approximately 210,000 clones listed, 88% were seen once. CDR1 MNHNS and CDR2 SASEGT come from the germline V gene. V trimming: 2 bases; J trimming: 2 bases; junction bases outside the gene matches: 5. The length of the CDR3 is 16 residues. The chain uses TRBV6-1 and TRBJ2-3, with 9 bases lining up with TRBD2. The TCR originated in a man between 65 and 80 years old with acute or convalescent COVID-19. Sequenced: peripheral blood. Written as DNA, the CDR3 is TGTGCCAGCAGTGAACGGCGGGGGGGGAACACAGATACGCAGTATTTT. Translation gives CASSERRGGNTDTQYF.